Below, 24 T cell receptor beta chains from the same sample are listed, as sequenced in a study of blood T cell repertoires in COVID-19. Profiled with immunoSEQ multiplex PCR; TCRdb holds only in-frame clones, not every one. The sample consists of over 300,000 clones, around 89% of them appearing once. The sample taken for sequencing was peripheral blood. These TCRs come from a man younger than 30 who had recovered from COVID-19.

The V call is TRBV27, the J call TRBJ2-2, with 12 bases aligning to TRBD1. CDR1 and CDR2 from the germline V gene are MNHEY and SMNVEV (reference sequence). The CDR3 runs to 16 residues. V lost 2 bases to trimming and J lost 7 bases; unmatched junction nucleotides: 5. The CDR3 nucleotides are TGTGCCAGCAGTTTAAAGGGACAGGGGGCCGTCGGGGAGCTGTTTTTT. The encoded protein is CASSLKGQGAVGELFF.

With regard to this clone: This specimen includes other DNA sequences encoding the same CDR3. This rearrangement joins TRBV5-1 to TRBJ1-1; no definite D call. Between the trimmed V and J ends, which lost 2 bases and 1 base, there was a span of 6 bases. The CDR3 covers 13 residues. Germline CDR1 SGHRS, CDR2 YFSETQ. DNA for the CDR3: TGCGCCAGCAGCTTTTCAGGGAACACTGAAGCTTTCTTT. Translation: CASSFSGNTEAFF.

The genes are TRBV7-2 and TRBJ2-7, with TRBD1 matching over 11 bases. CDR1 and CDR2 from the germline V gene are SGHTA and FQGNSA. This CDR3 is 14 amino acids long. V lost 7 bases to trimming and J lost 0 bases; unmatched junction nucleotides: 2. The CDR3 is CASTGQGGSYEQYF. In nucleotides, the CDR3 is TGTGCCAGCACGGGACAGGGGGGCTCCTACGAGCAGTACTTC.

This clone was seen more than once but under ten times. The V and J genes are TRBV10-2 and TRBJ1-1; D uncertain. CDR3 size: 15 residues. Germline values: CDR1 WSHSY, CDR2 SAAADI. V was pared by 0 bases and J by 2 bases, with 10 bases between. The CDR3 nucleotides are TGCGCCAGCAGTGAGTCGGAACTTAGCAACACTGAAGCTTTCTTT. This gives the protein CASSESELSNTEAFF.

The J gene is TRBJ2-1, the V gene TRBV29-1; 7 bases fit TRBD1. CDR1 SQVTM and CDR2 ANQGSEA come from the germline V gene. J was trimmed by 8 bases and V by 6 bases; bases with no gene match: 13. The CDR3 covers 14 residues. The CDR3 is CSVPRGRGTDEQFF. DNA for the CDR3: TGCAGCGTCCCCCGAGGCAGGGGGACGGATGAGCAGTTCTTC.

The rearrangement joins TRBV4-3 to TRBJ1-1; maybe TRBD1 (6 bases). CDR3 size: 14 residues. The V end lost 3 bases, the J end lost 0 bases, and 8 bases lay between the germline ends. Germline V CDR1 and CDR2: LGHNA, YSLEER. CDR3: CASSQSGVNTEAFF. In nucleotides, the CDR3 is TGCGCCAGCAGCCAGTCAGGGGTGAACACTGAAGCTTTCTTT.

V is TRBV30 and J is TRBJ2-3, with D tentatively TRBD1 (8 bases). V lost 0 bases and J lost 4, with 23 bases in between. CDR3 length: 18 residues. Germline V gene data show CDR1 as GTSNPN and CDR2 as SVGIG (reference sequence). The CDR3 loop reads CAWSVHYPGGAGADTQYF. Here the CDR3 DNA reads TGTGCCTGGAGTGTACATTACCCAGGGGGCGCGGGGGCAGATACGCAGTATTTT.

The CDR3 DNA reads TGTGCCAGTAGTAACTGGCAGGGATCGACAAATAACAAAATCGAAGACTACGAGCAGTACTTC. As protein: CASSNWQGSTNNKIEDYEQYF. V usage is TRBV19 and J usage is TRBJ2-7, with a possible D match to TRBD1 (5 bases). The CDR3 covers 21 residues. Germline-derived CDR1 and CDR2 are LNHDA and SQIVND (reference sequence). The V end lost 4 bases, the J end lost 3 bases, and 34 bases lay between the germline ends. The complete variable domain, with remaining parts taken from reference TRBV19 and TRBJ2-7, reads DGGITQSPKYLFRKEGQNVTLSCEQNLNHDAMYWYRQDPGQGLRLIYYSQIVNDFQKGDIAEGYSVSREKKESFPLTVTSAQKNPTAFYLCASSNWQGSTNNKIEDYEQYFGPGTRLTVT.

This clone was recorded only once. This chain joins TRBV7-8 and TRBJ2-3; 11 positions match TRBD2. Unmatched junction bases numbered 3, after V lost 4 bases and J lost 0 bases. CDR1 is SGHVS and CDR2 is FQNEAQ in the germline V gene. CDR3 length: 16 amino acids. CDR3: CASSSRLAGSTDTQYF. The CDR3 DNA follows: TGTGCCAGCAGCTCACGACTAGCGGGAAGCACAGATACGCAGTATTTT.

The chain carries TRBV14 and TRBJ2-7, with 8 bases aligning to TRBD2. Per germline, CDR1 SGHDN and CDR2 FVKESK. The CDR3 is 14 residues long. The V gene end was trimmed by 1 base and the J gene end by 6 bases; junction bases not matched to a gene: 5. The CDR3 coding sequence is TGTGCCAGCAGCCAAGCGGGGGGGTCCGGCGAGCAGTACTTC. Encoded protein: CASSQAGGSGEQYF.

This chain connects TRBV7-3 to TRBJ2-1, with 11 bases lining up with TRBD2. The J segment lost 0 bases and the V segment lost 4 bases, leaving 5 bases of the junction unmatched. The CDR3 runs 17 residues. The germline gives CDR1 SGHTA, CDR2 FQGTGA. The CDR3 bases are TGTGCCAGCAGCTCAGCCGGGACTAGCGGCTCCTACAATGAGCAGTTCTTC. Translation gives CASSSAGTSGSYNEQFF.

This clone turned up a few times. CDR3: CASSDKTGAYEQYF. In nucleotides, the CDR3 is TGCGCCAGCAGTGATAAGACAGGGGCCTACGAGCAGTACTTC. The chain combines TRBV10-1 with TRBJ2-7; TRBD1 agrees at 8 bases. From germline, CDR1 is WNHNN and CDR2 SYGVQD (reference sequence). The length of the CDR3 is 14 residues. J was trimmed by 2 bases and V by 3 bases; bases with no gene match: 3.

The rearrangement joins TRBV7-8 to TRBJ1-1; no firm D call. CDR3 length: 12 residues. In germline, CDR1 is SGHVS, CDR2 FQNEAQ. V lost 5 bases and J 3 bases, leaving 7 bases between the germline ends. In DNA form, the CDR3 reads TGTGCCAGCAGCCCAACAGACACTGAAGCTTTCTTT. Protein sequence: CASSPTDTEAFF.

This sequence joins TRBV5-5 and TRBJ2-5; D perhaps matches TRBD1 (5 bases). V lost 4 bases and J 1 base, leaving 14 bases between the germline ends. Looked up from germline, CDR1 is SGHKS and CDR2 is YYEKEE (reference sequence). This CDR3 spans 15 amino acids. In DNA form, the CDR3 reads TGTGCCAGCAGCCCTCTACAGGCCGGCCAAGAGACCCAGTACTTC. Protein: CASSPLQAGQETQYF.

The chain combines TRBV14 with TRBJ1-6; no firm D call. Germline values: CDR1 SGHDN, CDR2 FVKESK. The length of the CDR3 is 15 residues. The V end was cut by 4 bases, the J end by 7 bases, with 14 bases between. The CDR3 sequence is CASSLEWTGNSPLHF. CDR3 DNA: TGTGCCAGCAGCCTCGAGTGGACGGGGAATTCACCCCTCCACTTT. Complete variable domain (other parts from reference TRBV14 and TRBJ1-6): EAGVTQFPSHSVIEKGQTVTLRCDPISGHDNLYWYRRVMGKEIKFLLHFVKESKQDESGMPNNRFLAERTGGTYSTLKVQPAELEDSGVYFCASSLEWTGNSPLHFGNGTRLTVT.

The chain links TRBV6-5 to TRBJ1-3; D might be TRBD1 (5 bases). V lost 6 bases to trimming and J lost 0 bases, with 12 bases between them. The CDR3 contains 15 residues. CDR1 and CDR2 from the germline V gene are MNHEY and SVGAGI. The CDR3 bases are TGTGCCAGCAGGCCGACAGAACCCTCTGGAAACACCATATATTTT. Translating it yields CASRPTEPSGNTIYF.

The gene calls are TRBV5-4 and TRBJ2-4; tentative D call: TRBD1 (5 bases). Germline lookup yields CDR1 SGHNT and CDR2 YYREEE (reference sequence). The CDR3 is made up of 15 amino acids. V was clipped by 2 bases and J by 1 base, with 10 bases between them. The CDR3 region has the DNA TGTGCCAGCAGCTTCATCAAGGGGGCCAAAAACATTCAGTACTTC. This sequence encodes CASSFIKGAKNIQYF.

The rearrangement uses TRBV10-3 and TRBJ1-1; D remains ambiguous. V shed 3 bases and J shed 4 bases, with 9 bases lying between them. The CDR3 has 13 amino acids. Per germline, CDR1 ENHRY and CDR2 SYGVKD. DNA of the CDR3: TGTGCCATCAGTGACGGAGTTGGCACTGAAGCTTTCTTT. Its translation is CAISDGVGTEAFF.

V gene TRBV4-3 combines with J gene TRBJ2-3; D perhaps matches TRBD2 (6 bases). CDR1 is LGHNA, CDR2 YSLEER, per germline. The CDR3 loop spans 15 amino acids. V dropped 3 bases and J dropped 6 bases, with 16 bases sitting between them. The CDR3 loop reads CASSHLRGGDDTQYF. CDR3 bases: TGCGCCAGCAGCCATCTTAGGGGAGGTGATGATACGCAGTATTTT.

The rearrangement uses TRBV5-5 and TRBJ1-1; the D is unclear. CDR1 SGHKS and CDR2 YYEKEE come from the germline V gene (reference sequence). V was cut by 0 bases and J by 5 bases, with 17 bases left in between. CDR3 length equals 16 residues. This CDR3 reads CASSLGLRPGRTEAFF. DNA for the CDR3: TGTGCCAGCAGCTTGGGTTTGCGCCCCGGGAGGACTGAAGCTTTCTTT.

Written as DNA, the CDR3 is TGTGCCAGCAGTTCGGTCAGGGTTGGCTACACCTTC. Protein product: CASSSVRVGYTF. The rearrangement uses TRBV12-3 or TRBV12-4 and TRBJ1-2, with D perhaps matching TRBD1 (5 bases). V was cut by 4 bases and J by 7 bases, with 10 bases left in between. This CDR3 spans 12 amino acids.

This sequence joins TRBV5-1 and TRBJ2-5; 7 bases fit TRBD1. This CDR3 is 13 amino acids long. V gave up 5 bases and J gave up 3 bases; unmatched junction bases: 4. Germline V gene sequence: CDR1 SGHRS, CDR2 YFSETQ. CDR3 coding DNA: TGCGCCAGCAGTTCCGGGACAGAAGAGACCCAGTACTTC. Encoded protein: CASSSGTEETQYF.

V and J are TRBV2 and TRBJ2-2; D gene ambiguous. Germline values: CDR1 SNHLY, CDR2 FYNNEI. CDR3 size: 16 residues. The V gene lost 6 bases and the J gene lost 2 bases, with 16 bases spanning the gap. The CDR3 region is CASSPHDTLNTGELFF. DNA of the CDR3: TGTGCCAGCAGCCCTCATGACACTCTAAACACCGGGGAGCTGTTTTTT.

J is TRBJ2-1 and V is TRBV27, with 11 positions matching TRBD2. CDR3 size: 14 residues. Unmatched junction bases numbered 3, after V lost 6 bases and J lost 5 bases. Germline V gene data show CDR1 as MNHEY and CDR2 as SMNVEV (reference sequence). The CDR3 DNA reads TGTGCCAGCAGGGGACTAGCGGTAAACAATGAGCAGTTCTTC. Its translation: CASRGLAVNNEQFF.